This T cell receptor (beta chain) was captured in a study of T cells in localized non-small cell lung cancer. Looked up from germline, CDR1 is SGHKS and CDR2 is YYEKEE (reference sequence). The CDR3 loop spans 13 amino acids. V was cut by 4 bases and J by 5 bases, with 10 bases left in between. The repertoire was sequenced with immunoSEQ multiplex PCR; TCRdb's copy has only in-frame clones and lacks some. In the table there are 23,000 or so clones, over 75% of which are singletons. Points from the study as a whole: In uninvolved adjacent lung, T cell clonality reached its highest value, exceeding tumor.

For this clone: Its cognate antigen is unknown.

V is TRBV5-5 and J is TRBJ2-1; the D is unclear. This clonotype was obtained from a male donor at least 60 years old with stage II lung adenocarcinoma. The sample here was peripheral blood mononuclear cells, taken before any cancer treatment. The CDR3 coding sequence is TGTGCCAGCAGCATGGTCGGCAACAATGAGCAGTTCTTC. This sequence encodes CASSMVGNNEQFF.